This T cell receptor (beta chain) is drawn from a study of T cell responses to AZD1222 COVID-19 vaccine (TCRdb year 2021). Broadly, across the study: A total of over 230 trial participants underwent TCR sequencing, of whom about 210 had received two doses of AZD1222 and about 25 had received two doses of the MenACWY control vaccine. Enrollment into the trials was organized by age into subgroups of 18-55, 56-69 and 70-plus years, and those subgroups contained roughly 140, 27 and 60 TCR-sequenced participants, respectively. What the study reported, not specific to this receptor: The vaccine-associated CD4 TCRs covered the entire spike protein, and the dominant responses fell in regions 160-218 and 743-854. In the small 56-69-year group, the increase in depth fell short of significance, most likely because of low power. Only five or six AZD1222 recipients were SARS-CoV-2 seropositive at baseline, limiting conclusions about previously exposed vaccinees. Because no samples from the day 14 peak response were available, repertoires could be characterized only after the peak T cell response. After two AZD1222 doses, both the breadth and the depth of spike-specific TCRs were significantly higher than at day 0 and than in MenACWY recipients. Epitopes outside the regions mutated in the B.1.351 and B.1.1.7 variants were reportedly recognized by nearly half of the unique spike-specific TCRs. Most participants were white British and females outnumbered males, and the authors suggested that clonal diversity may have been underestimated.

The CDR3 regions of human TCRbeta chains were analyzed by immunosequencing. On the authors' methods: Repertoire TCRs were checked for matches against a reference library of SARS-CoV-2-specific TCRs that had been generated using the MIRA antigen-specificity platform. Breadth was defined as the fraction of unique TCRs that were SARS-CoV-2-associated. Depth was defined as the fraction of total T cells that were SARS-CoV-2-associated. Using the MIRA data, each spike-specific TCR was mapped to the spike region that the TCR reacts to and placed in a CD4 or CD8 class. Log10-transformed breadth and depth values were compared by one-way ANOVA with Sidak's multiple comparisons tests. In TCRdb, the immuneACCESS table is reduced to in-frame sequences with V and J assigned. These tables do not hold every clone; where another copy was compared, an unresolved V gene accounts for under half, and the others remain unexplained. That table furnishes V, J and clone size, whereas the DNA furnished D and trimming. The sample contains 210,000 or so clones, roughly 91% of them found a single time. Roughly 1% of the sample rests with the top ten.

What the time point label conveys for this sample: baseline before first vaccination. The treatment or condition tag for this specimen amounts to: meningococcal conjugate vaccine given as trial control. Samples from vaccinated people were obtained from the UK trials COV001 and COV002, which included a single-blind randomized controlled phase 2/3 trial of AZD1222 (ChAdOx1 nCoV-19) in healthy adults. For TCRbeta chain sequencing, PBMC samples were collected from trial participants at day 0 and at day 28 after the second dose. The CDR3, from cysteine to phenylalanine, totals 14 residues. CDR3 DNA only is kept here, 42 bases in frame from base 1. V is cut by 4 bases and J by 0 bases, and the space between the germline ends is 7 bases. The germline V gene provides CDR1 MNHEY and CDR2 SVGAGI. As concerns this clone: Its antigen is still unknown. Nothing much larger sits one base from this clone, and base qualities are not available.

The input for sequencing was peripheral blood, taken on day 0 of MenACWY control vaccination. The rearrangement joined TRBV6-5 to TRBJ1-5; TRBD1 is possibly the D segment (6 matching bases). The origin of this receptor is an adult in good health. The nucleotides are TGTGCCAGCAGTTCGGACAGTAGCAATCAGCCCCAGCATTTT. Its product reads: CASSSDSSNQPQHF.